Shown below are 18 T cell receptor beta chains from a single sample sequenced in a study of shared clonotypes between healthy human individuals. TCRdb's table, derived via immunoSEQ multiplex PCR, lists solely in-frame clones and lacks some. The repertoire consists of millions of clones, with over 85% occurring once and the leading ten covering roughly 0.36%. Sequencing was done on a sample of naive CD4+ T cells from PBMCs. Subset described: CD45RA+ positively selected. The receptor source for this set is a man younger than 35 in good health. Some clones in this sample may be carry-over from other donors' samples.

This clone occurred once. The same CDR3 is also encoded by other DNA sequences in this sample. The chain has TRBV29-1 and TRBJ2-5, with 9 bases matching TRBD1. Germline values: CDR1 SQVTM, CDR2 ANQGSEA. J gave up 3 bases and V 5 bases, and 4 bases lay outside the gene matches. This CDR3 region has 13 residues. For the CDR3, the DNA is TGCAGCGTTCTTACAGGGGGCGAAGAGACCCAGTACTTC. Translation: CSVLTGGEETQYF.

The rearrangement links TRBV7-9 to TRBJ2-2; tentatively, D is TRBD1 (5 bases). V was clipped by 1 base and J by 5 bases, with 14 bases between them. The CDR3 is 16 residues long. Germline CDR1 and CDR2: SEHNR and FQNEAQ (reference sequence). CDR3 amino acids: CASSLGYQGMTGELFF. The CDR3 DNA reads TGTGCCAGCAGCTTAGGTTACCAGGGAATGACCGGGGAGCTGTTTTTT.

V gene TRBV4-1 combines with J gene TRBJ2-5; D is ambiguous. The germline gives CDR1 MGHRA, CDR2 YSYEKL. Deletions cut 4 bases from V and 2 bases from J, with 11 bases between. The CDR3 totals 14 residues. The CDR3 coding sequence is TGCGCCAGCAGCCCCGGATGGGTACAAGAGACCCAGTACTTC. This translates into CASSPGWVQETQYF.

V gene TRBV29-1 combines with J gene TRBJ2-2; 15 bases agree with TRBD2. Germline values: CDR1 SQVTM, CDR2 ANQGSEA. This CDR3 comprises 18 residues. V trimming: 6 bases; J trimming: 3 bases; junction bases outside the gene matches: 11. The CDR3 region has the DNA TGCAGCGTCTTAGGACTAGCGGGAGGGCAGCGGCACACCGGGGAGCTGTTTTTT. The encoded protein is CSVLGLAGGQRHTGELFF.

V usage is TRBV28 and J usage is TRBJ1-1; D is uncertain. CDR3 length: 15 residues. Trimming took 5 bases from V and 8 from J, leaving 21 bases between them. CDR1 MDHEN and CDR2 SYDVKM come from the germline V gene. The CDR3: CASSVERTATPEAFF. The CDR3 nucleotides read TGTGCCAGCAGTGTTGAGAGGACGGCCACTCCCGAAGCTTTCTTT. The entire variable domain, with the rest obtained from reference TRBV28 and TRBJ1-1, is as follows: DVKVTQSSRYLVKRTGEKVFLECVQDMDHENMFWYRQDPGLGLRLIYFSYDVKMKEKGDIPEGYSVSREKKERFSLILESASTNQTSMYLCASSVERTATPEAFFGQGTRLTVV.

This chain connects TRBV7-6 to TRBJ2-7; 10 bases match TRBD2. The CDR3 covers 15 residues. The germline V gene has CDR1 SGHVS and CDR2 FNYEAQ. V shed 6 bases and J 7 bases; nucleotides not matched to a gene: 12. In DNA, the CDR3 is TGTGCCAGCAGTCCCATGGCTAGCGGGAGCGGTGAGCAGTACTTC. This encodes CASSPMASGSGEQYF.

The CDR3 here is CASSPDTAIPNTEAFF. The CDR3 DNA reads as TGTGCCAGCAGCCCGGACACCGCAATTCCGAACACTGAAGCTTTCTTT. V usage is TRBV4-2 and J usage is TRBJ1-1; TRBD1 is a possible D gene (5 bases). V was trimmed by 4 bases and J by 1 base, leaving 16 bases between them. The length of the CDR3 is 16 residues. In germline, CDR1 is LGHNA, CDR2 YNFKEQ.

As concerns this clone: Other DNA sequences in the same sample also yield this CDR3. J is TRBJ2-5 and V is TRBV18; D gene ambiguous. The CDR3 runs to 12 residues. Germline V gene data show CDR1 as KGHSH and CDR2 as LQKENI. Trimming removed 3 bases from V and 5 bases from J, with 7 bases in between. The CDR3 region is CASSPRTETQYF. The DNA of the CDR3 is TGTGCCAGCTCACCTCGGACCGAGACCCAGTACTTC.

The chain has TRBV6-6 and TRBJ2-7, with 7 bases lining up with TRBD1. CDR1 is MNHNY, CDR2 SVGAGI, per germline (reference sequence). Losses at the gene ends were 5 bases for V and 0 bases for J; bases not matched to a gene: 7. The CDR3 runs to 15 residues. This CDR3 is CASSPRGTSSYEQYF. The CDR3 DNA reads as TGTGCCAGCAGTCCCAGGGGGACGAGCTCCTACGAGCAGTACTTC.

The V call is TRBV7-9, the J call TRBJ1-1; possibly TRBD1 for D (5 bases). CDR3 length equals 14 residues. The germline V and J ends were trimmed by 3 bases and 3 bases, with 11 bases remaining between them. CDR1 SEHNR and CDR2 FQNEAQ come from the germline V gene (reference sequence). The CDR3 nucleotides are TGTGCCAGCAGCTTTGTTCTGGGGGACACTGAAGCTTTCTTT. It translates to CASSFVLGDTEAFF. The variable domain in full, completed from reference TRBV7-9 and TRBJ1-1, reads DTGVSQNPRHKITKRGQNVTFRCDPISEHNRLYWYRQTLGQGPEFLTYFQNEAQLEKSRLLSDRFSAERPKGSFSTLEIQRTEQGDSAMYLCASSFVLGDTEAFFGQGTRLTVV.

V and J are TRBV30 and TRBJ1-5, with D possibly being TRBD1 (6 bases). The V gene lost 2 bases and the J gene lost 0 bases, with 8 bases spanning the gap. The length of the CDR3 is 14 residues. The V gene's germline CDR1 is GTSNPN and CDR2 SVGIG (reference sequence). The CDR3 DNA sequence: TGTGCCTGGAGTACAGGGTCTAGCAATCAGCCCCAGCATTTT. Residues: CAWSTGSSNQPQHF.

The genes are TRBV28 and TRBJ2-5, with unresolved D. Germline V gene sequence: CDR1 MDHEN, CDR2 SYDVKM. Trimming removed 1 base at V and 7 bases at J, with 13 bases between. CDR3 length: 14 amino acids. DNA for the CDR3: TGTGCCAGCAGTTTATCTCTCGTCCGGCGGACCCAGTACTTC. Its protein product is CASSLSLVRRTQYF. The whole variable domain, remainder taken from reference TRBV28 and TRBJ2-5, is DVKVTQSSRYLVKRTGEKVFLECVQDMDHENMFWYRQDPGLGLRLIYFSYDVKMKEKGDIPEGYSVSREKKERFSLILESASTNQTSMYLCASSLSLVRRTQYFGPGTRLLVL.

J is TRBJ2-5 and V is TRBV4-1; no reliable D call. Trimming stripped 1 base from V and 4 bases from J, with 7 bases between. Per germline, CDR1 MGHRA and CDR2 YSYEKL. There are 13 residues in the CDR3. The chain's CDR3 is CASSQVLLETQYF. In DNA form, the CDR3 reads TGCGCCAGCAGCCAAGTGTTACTAGAGACCCAGTACTTC.

To note about this clone: Other DNA sequences in the sample encode the same CDR3. The chain links TRBV28 to TRBJ2-7, with D unresolved. Looked up from germline, CDR1 is MDHEN and CDR2 is SYDVKM. The CDR3 has 12 amino acids. V lost 6 bases, J lost 3 bases, and 9 bases lay in between. The CDR3 spells CASSFQYYEQYF. Here the CDR3 DNA reads TGTGCCAGCAGCTTTCAGTACTACGAGCAGTACTTC.

J is TRBJ1-2 and V is TRBV7-9, with 10 bases that match TRBD1. CDR1 is SEHNR, CDR2 FQNEAQ, per germline (reference sequence). The ends lost 3 bases at V and 2 bases at J; junction bases unmatched: 9. CDR3 size: 17 residues. The CDR3 coding sequence is TGTGCCAGCAGCTTTCCCGGGACAGGGGAGGGGAACTATGGCTACACCTTC. It specifies CASSFPGTGEGNYGYTF.

This chain uses TRBV19 with TRBJ2-5, with 7 bases fitting TRBD2. The better agreement between TRBJ2-7 and the DNA end casts doubt on the J call. CDR1 and CDR2 (germline): LNHDA, SQIVND (reference sequence). The CDR3 spans 13 residues. CDR3: CASSREGSYEQYF. DNA of the CDR3: TGTGCCAGTAGTAGGGAGGGGTCCTACGAGCAGTACTTC.

V and J are TRBV5-1 and TRBJ2-3, with D hard to call. The germline V and J ends were trimmed by 4 bases and 7 bases, with 13 bases remaining between them. Germline lookup yields CDR1 SGHRS and CDR2 YFSETQ. This CDR3 is built from 13 residues. The CDR3 nucleotides read TGCGCCAGCAGCCCGCAGGCGTCAAATACGCAGTATTTT. The encoded protein is CASSPQASNTQYF.

V and J are TRBV5-1 and TRBJ1-5; 7 nucleotides align to TRBD1. Germline V CDR1 and CDR2: SGHRS, YFSETQ. This CDR3 contains 15 residues. V was pared by 4 bases and J by 7 bases, with 11 bases of the junction left unmatched. CDR3 protein: CASSATGDRGQPQHF. CDR3 nucleotides: TGCGCCAGCAGCGCTACAGGGGATAGGGGACAGCCCCAGCATTTT.